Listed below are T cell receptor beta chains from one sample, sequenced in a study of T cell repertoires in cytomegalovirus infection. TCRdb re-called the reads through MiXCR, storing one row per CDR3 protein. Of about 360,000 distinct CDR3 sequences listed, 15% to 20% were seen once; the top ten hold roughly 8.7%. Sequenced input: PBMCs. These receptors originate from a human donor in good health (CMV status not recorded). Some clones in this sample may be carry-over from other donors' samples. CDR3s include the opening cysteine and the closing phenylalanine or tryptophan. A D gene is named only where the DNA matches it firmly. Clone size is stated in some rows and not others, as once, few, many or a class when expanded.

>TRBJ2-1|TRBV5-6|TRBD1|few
CASSMGQGHGNEQFF
TGTGCCAGCAGCATGGGACAGGGCCATGGGAATGAGCAGTTCTTC
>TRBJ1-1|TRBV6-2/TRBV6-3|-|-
CASSHRGTEAFF
TGTGCCAGCAGTCATAGGGGGACTGAAGCTTTCTTT
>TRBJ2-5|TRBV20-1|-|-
CSARPSGRRETQYF
TGCAGTGCTAGGCCGAGCGGGCGACGGGAGACCCAGTACTTC
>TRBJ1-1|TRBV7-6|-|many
CASSNRGSEAFF
TGTGCCAGCAGCAATAGGGGTTCTGAAGCTTTCTTT
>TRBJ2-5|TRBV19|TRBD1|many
CATSAATGRQETQYF
TGTGCCACCTCCGCGGCGACAGGGAGACAAGAGACCCAGTACTTC
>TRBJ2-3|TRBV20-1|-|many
CSVPDPGRLTDTQYF
TGCAGTGTCCCGGACCCGGGACGTCTCACAGATACGCAGTATTTT
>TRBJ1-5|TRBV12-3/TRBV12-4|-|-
CASTLGSNQPQHF
TGTGCCAGCACCTTGGGGAGCAATCAGCCCCAGCATTTT
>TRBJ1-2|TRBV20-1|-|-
CSASDGYTF
TGCAGTGCTAGTGACGGCTACACCTTC
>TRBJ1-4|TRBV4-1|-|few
CASSSRGGSGGEKLFF
TGCGCCAGCAGCTCGCGGGGGGGCTCCGGGGGAGAAAAACTGTTTTTT
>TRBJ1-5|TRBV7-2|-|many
CASSPERGGRQPQHF
TGTGCCAGCAGCCCCGAACGGGGGGGCAGGCAGCCCCAGCATTTT
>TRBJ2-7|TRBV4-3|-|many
CASSKGGEQYF
TGCGCCAGCAGCAAGGGGGGCGAGCAGTACTTC
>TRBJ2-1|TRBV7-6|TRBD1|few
CASSRAPGQGGEQFF
TGTGCCAGCAGCCGCGCCCCGGGACAGGGCGGTGAGCAGTTCTTC
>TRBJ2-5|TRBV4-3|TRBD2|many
CASSQAAGGETQYF
TGCGCCAGCAGCCAAGCAGCGGGAGGAGAGACCCAGTACTTC
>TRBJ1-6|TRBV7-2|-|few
CASSLRAGFNSPLHF
TGTGCCAGCAGCTTACGTGCGGGGTTTAATTCACCCCTCCACTTT